The rows below give T cell receptor beta chains drawn from one sample of a study of cytotoxic CD8 clonotypes in ibrutinib-treated CLL. Generated by immunoSEQ multiplex PCR, the TCRdb table keeps only in-frame clones and is missing some. The sample has approximately 92,000 clones, over 60% seen once. The sample consisted of PBMCs, taken after 24 months of ibrutinib treatment. The receptors stem from a human donor with chronic lymphocytic leukemia. Each CDR3 is given with its conserved first and last residue. The order of the fields is clone size, D gene, J gene, V gene, CDR3 DNA, CDR3 protein. D genes are given only for firm matches. Rows give clone size only sometimes, using once, few, many, or a class for an expanded clone.

NA,TRBD1,TRBJ1-6,TRBV19,TGTGCCAGTAGTTGGGGGACAGGGGATTCACCCCTCCACTTT,CASSWGTGDSPLHF
NA,TRBD1,TRBJ1-1,TRBV7-7,TGTGCTAGCAGCGAACAGGGGAGGTACACTGAAGCTTTCTTT,CASSEQGRYTEAFF
NA,NA,TRBJ1-2,TRBV2,TGTGCCAGCAGGAGGGGGACGGACTATGGCTACACCTTC,CASRRGTDYGYTF
NA,NA,TRBJ2-7,TRBV9,TGTGCCAGCAGCGAGGGGGTTGAAGTTATCTACGAGCAGTACTTC,CASSEGVEVIYEQYF
few,NA,TRBJ2-7,TRBV9,TGTGCCAGCAGCGTAGAAGGCCACCCAACCTACGAGCAGTACTTC,CASSVEGHPTYEQYF
once,TRBD2,TRBJ2-7,TRBV28,TGTGCCATCGGCAACAAACGACTAGCGGCCGAGCAGTACTTC,CAIGNKRLAAEQYF
NA,TRBD2,TRBJ2-1,TRBV7-3,TGTGCCAGCAGCTCGGGACTAGCGGGATCGGCGCAGTTCTTC,CASSSGLAGSAQFF
NA,TRBD1,TRBJ2-5,TRBV6-5,TGTGCCAGCAGCGACCTCCGACAGGGTAGAGAGACCCAGTACTTC,CASSDLRQGRETQYF
NA,TRBD1,TRBJ2-7,TRBV6-6,TGTGCCAGCCTGGACAGGTACGAGCAGTACTTC,CASLDRYEQYF
NA,TRBD2,TRBJ2-1,TRBV9,TGTGCCAGCAGCGTCCGCGGGAGGAGGGACAATGAGCAGTTCTTC,CASSVRGRRDNEQFF
NA,NA,TRBJ2-7,TRBV9,TGTGCCAGCAGCGTAGATCCGGGGTCCTACGAGCAGTACTTC,CASSVDPGSYEQYF
NA,NA,TRBJ2-6,TRBV28,TGTGCCAGCAGTTCTGGGGCCAACGTCCTGACTTTC,CASSSGANVLTF
medium-sized,NA,TRBJ1-5,TRBV11-2,TGTGCCAGCAGTTATGGACAGACCAATCAGCCCCAGCATTTT,CASSYGQTNQPQHF
NA,TRBD1,TRBJ2-5,TRBV4-1,TGCGCCAGCAGCCCCTACACCGGGACAGTTGAGACCCAGTACTTC,CASSPYTGTVETQYF
NA,NA,TRBJ1-1,TRBV5-1,TGCGCCAGCAGCTTACAGGGCTCGACTGAAGCTTTCTTT,CASSLQGSTEAFF
NA,TRBD1,TRBJ2-5,TRBV18,TGTGCCAGCTCATTCGACAGGGCACAGGAGAAGACCCAGTACTTC,CASSFDRAQEKTQYF
NA,TRBD1,TRBJ1-4,TRBV19,TGTGCCAGTCAGAACTACGACAGGGATCCGAGCGAAAAACTGTTTTTT,CASQNYDRDPSEKLFF
medium-sized,NA,TRBJ1-2,TRBV19,TGTGCCAGTACCTCTCCCGGCAGGCGAGATGGCTACACCTTC,CASTSPGRRDGYTF
NA,NA,TRBJ1-5,TRBV7-9,TGTGCCAGCAGCTTAGGGGGGACGCCCCAGCATTTT,CASSLGGTPQHF
NA,TRBD2,TRBJ2-3,TRBV9,TGTGCCAGCAGCGTCACTAGCGGGATGAGCACAGATACGCAGTATTTT,CASSVTSGMSTDTQYF
NA,NA,TRBJ1-5,TRBV19,TGTGCCAGTAGTCCGACAGGTAATCAGCCCCAGCATTTT,CASSPTGNQPQHF
few,NA,TRBJ1-2,TRBV4-3,TGCGCCAGCAGCCAAGATTGGACAGCAAGCTATGGCTACACCTTC,CASSQDWTASYGYTF
once,TRBD2,TRBJ2-1,TRBV27,TGTGCCAGCAGTTCCCCTTATTATAGCGGGAGCTCCTACAATGAGCAGTTCTTC,CASSSPYYSGSSYNEQFF
NA,TRBD2,TRBJ2-1,TRBV5-6,TGTGCCAGCAGCACCGGGACTAGGGATGAGCAGTTCTTC,CASSTGTRDEQFF